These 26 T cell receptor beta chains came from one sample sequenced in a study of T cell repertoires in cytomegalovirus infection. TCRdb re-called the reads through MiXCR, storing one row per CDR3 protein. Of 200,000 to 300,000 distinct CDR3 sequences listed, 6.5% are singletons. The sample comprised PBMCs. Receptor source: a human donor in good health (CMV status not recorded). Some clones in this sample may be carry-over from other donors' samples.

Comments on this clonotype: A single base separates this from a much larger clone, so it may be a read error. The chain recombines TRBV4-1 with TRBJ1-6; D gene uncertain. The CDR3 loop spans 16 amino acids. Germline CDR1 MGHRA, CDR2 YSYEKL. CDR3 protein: CASSQGSRSCNSPLHF. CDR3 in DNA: TGCGCCAGCAGCCAAGGTTCGCGCTCCTGTAATTCACCCCTCCACTTT.

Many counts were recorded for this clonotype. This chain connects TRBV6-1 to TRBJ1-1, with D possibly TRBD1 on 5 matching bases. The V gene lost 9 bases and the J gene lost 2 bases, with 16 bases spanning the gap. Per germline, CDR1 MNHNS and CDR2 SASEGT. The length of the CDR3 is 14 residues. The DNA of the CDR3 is TGTGCCAGTTTCGGGCCGGGGGGTAACACTGAAGCTTTCTTT. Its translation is CASFGPGGNTEAFF.

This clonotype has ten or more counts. The DNA for the CDR3 is TGTGCCAGCAGCTCTCGACTAGCGGGGGTCCTCGCGAATACGCAGTATTTT. As protein: CASSSRLAGVLANTQYF. This chain joins TRBV5-4 and TRBJ2-3; 12 bases agree with TRBD2. Per germline, CDR1 SGHNT and CDR2 YYREEE (reference sequence). Trimming at V came to 3 bases and at J to 7 bases, leaving 12 bases not matched to a gene. This CDR3 comprises 17 residues.

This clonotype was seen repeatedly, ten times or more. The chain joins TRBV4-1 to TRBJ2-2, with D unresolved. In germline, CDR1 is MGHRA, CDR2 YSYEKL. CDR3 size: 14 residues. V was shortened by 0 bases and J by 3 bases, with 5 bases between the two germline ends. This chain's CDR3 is CASSQEGYTGELFF. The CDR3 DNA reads TGCGCCAGCAGCCAAGAGGGTTACACCGGGGAGCTGTTTTTT.

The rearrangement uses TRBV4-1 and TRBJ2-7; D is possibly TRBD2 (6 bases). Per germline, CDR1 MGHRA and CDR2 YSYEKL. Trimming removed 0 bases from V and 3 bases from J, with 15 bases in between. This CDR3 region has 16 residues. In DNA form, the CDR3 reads TGCGCCAGCAGCCAAGATCCGCAGGGACTTTTCTACGAGCAGTACTTC. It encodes CASSQDPQGLFYEQYF.

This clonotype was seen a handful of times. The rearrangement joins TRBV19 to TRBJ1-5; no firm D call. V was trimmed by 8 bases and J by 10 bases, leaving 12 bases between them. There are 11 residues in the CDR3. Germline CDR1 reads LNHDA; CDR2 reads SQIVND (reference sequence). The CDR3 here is CASGSLPPQHF. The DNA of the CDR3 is TGTGCCAGTGGGTCCCTCCCACCCCAGCATTTT.

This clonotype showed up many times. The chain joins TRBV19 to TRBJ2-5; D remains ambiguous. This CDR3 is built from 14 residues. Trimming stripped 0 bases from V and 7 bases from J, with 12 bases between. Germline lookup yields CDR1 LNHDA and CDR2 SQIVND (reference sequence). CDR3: CASSIDLGVVTQYF. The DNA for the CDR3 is TGTGCCAGTAGTATAGATCTTGGGGTGGTGACCCAGTACTTC.

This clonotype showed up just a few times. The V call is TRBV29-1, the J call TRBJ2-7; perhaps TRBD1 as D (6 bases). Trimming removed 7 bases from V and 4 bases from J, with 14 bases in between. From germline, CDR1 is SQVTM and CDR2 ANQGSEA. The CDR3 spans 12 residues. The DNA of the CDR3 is TGCAGCGCCAACGAAGGGGGATACGAGCAGTACTTC. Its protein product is CSANEGGYEQYF.

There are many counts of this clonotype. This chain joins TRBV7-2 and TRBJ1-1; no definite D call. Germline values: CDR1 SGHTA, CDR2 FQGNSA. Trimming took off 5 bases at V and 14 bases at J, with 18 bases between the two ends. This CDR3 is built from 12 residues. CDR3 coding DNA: TGTGCCAGCAGCCCTCCGGCAGTACCAATCTTCTTT. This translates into CASSPPAVPIFF.

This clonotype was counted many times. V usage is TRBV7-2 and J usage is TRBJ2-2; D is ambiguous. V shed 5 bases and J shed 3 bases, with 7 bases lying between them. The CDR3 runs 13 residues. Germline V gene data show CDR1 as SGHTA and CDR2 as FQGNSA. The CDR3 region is CASSRQHTGELFF. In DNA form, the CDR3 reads TGTGCCAGCAGCCGGCAACACACCGGGGAGCTGTTTTTT.

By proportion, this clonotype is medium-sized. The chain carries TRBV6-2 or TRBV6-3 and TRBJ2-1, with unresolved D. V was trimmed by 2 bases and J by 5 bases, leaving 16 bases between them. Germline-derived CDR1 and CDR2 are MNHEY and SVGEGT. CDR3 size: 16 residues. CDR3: CASSYSLQDLNNEQFF. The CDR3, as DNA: TGTGCCAGCAGTTACAGTCTACAAGACTTAAACAATGAGCAGTTCTTC.

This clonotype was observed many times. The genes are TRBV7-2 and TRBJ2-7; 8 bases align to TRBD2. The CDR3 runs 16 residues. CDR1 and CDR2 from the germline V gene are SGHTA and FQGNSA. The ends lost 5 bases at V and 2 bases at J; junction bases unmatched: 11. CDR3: CASSREKGLGTYEQYF. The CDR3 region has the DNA TGTGCCAGCAGCAGAGAGAAGGGACTAGGAACCTACGAGCAGTACTTC.

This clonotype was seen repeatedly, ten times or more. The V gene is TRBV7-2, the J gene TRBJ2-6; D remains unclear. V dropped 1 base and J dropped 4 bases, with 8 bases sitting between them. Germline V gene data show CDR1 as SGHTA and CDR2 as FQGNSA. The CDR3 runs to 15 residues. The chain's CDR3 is CASSLGFTGANVLTF. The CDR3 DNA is TGTGCCAGCAGCTTAGGGTTCACCGGGGCCAACGTCCTGACTTTC. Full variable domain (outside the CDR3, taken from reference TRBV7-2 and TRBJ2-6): GAGVSQSPSNKVTEKGKDVELRCDPISGHTALYWYRQSLGQGLEFLIYFQGNSAPDKSGLPSDRFSAERTGGSVSTLTIQRTQQEDSAVYLCASSLGFTGANVLTFGAGSRLTVL.

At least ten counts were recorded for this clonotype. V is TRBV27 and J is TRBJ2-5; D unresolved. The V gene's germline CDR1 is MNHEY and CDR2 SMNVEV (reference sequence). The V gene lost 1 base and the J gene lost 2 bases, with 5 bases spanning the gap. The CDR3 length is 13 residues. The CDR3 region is CASSLFSQETQYF. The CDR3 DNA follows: TGTGCCAGCAGTTTATTCTCACAAGAGACCCAGTACTTC.

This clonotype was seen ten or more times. The CDR3 DNA sequence: TGTGCCAGCAGCGCCCCGGACCGAGACGAATCCTACGAGCAGTACTTC. Amino acids: CASSAPDRDESYEQYF. This chain connects TRBV7-2 to TRBJ2-7; D is uncertain. V was cut by 5 bases and J by 1 base, with 18 bases left in between. The CDR3 is 16 residues long. Germline V gene sequence: CDR1 SGHTA, CDR2 FQGNSA.

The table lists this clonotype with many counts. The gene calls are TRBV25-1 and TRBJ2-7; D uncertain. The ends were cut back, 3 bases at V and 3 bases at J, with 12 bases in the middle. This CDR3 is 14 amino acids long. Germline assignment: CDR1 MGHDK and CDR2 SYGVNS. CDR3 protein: CASSDLDRDYEQYF. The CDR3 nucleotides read TGTGCCAGCAGTGACCTAGATAGAGACTACGAGCAGTACTTC.

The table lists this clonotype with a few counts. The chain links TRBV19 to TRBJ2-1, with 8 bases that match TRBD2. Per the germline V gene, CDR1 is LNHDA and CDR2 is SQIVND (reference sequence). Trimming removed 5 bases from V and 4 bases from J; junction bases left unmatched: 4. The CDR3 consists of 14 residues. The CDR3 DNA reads TGTGCCAGTAGTCGACTAGCGACTTACAATGAGCAGTTCTTC. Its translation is CASSRLATYNEQFF.

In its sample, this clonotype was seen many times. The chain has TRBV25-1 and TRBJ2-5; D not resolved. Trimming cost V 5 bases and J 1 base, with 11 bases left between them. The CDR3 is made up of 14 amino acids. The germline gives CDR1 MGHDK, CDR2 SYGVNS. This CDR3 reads CASSILTAQETQYF. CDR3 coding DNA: TGTGCCAGCAGTATCCTTACAGCCCAAGAGACCCAGTACTTC.

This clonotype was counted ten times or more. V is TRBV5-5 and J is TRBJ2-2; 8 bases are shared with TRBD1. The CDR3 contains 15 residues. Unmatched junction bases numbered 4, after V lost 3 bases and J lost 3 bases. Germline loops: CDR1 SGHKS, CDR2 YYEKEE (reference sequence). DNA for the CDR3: TGTGCCAGCAGCTGGGGGACAGGTTACACCGGGGAGCTGTTTTTT. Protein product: CASSWGTGYTGELFF. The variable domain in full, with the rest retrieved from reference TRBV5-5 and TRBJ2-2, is DAGVTQSPTHLIKTRGQQVTLRCSPISGHKSVSWYQQVLGQGPQFIFQYYEKEERGRGNFPDRFSARQFPNYSSELNVNALLLGDSALYLCASSWGTGYTGELFFGEGSRLTVL.

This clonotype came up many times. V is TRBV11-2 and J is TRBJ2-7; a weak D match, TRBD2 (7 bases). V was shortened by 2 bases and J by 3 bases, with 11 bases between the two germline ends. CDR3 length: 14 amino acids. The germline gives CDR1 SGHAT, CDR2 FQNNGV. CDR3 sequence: CASSLRGGVYEQYF. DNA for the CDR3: TGTGCCAGCAGCTTAAGGGGGGGGGTCTACGAGCAGTACTTC.

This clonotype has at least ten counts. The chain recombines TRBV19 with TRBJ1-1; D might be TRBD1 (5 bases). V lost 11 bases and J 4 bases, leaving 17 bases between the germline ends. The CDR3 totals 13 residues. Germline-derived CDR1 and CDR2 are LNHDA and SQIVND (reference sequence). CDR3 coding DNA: TGTGCCTCAAGCGAGGGGCGAGGCACTGAAGCTTTCTTT. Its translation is CASSEGRGTEAFF. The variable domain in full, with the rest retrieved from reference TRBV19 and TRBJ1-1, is DGGITQSPKYLFRKEGQNVTLSCEQNLNHDAMYWYRQDPGQGLRLIYYSQIVNDFQKGDIAEGYSVSREKKESFPLTVTSAQKNPTAFYLCASSEGRGTEAFFGQGTRLTVV.

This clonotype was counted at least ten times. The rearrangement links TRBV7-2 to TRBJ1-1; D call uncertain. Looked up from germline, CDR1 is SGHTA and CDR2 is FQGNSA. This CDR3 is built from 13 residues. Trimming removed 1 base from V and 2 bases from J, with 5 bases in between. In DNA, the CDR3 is TGTGCCAGCAGCTTAGTCCCCAACACTGAAGCTTTCTTT. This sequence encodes CASSLVPNTEAFF.

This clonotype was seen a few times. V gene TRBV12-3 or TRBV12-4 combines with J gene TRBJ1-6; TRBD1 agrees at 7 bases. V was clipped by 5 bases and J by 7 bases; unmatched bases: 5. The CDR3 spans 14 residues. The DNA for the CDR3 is TGTGCCAGCAGTCCGACAGGGCAGAATTCACCCCTCCACTTT. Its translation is CASSPTGQNSPLHF.

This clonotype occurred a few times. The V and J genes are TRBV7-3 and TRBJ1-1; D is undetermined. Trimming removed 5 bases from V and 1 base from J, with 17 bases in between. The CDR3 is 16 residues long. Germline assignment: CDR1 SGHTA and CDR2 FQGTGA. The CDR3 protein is CASSGPGPEGNTEAFF. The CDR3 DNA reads TGTGCCAGCAGCGGCCCCGGGCCCGAGGGGAACACTGAAGCTTTCTTT.

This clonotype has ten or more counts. The CDR3 here is CASRYRGNEQFF. CDR3 coding DNA: TGTGCCAGCCGCTACAGGGGAAATGAGCAGTTCTTC. The rearrangement uses TRBV7-2 and TRBJ2-1; 7 bases are a match to TRBD1. The CDR3 totals 12 residues. The V gene end was trimmed by 8 bases and the J gene end by 7 bases; junction bases not matched to a gene: 5. From germline, CDR1 is SGHTA and CDR2 FQGNSA.

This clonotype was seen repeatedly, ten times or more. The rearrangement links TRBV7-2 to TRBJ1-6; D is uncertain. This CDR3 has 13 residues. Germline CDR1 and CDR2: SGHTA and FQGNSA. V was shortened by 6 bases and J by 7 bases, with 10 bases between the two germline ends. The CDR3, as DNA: TGTGCCAGCAGTGGAGAAGGGAATTCACCCCTCCACTTT. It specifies CASSGEGNSPLHF.